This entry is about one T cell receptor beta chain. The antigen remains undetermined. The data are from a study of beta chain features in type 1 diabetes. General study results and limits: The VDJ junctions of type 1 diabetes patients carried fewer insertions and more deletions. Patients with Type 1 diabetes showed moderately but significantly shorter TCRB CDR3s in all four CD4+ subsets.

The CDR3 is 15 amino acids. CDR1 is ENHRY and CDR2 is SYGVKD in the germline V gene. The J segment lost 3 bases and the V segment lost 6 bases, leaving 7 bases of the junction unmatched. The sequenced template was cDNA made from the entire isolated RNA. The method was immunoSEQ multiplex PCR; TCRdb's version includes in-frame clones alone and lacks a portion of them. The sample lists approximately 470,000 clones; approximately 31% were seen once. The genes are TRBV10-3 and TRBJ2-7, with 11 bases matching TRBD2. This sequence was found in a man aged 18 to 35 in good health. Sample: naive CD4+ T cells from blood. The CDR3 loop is CAIRVAGGPSYEQYF. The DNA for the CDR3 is TGTGCCATCAGAGTAGCGGGAGGGCCAAGCTACGAGCAGTACTTC.